This TCR beta chain was documented in a study of cytomegalovirus exposure and HLA in healthy donors. Study-level results: Most TCRs appeared rarely, but some public TCRs recurred in many donors. Solely CMV serostatus was available to characterize immune exposure. With high specificity and sensitivity, the classifier reportedly diagnosed cytomegalovirus status. Prior analysis indicated that the majority of TCR beta V segments exhibited productivity approximately 87% or approximately 30% of the time.

The PCR contained 60 Vbeta and 13 Jbeta primers. Method: immunoSEQ multiplex PCR; TCRdb's copy keeps in-frame clones and lacks some. The sample lists 110,000 or so clones, roughly 72% occurring once. As to this clone: Its antigen is not known.

J was trimmed by 6 bases and V by 6 bases; bases with no gene match: 5. The germline gives CDR1 MNHEY, CDR2 SMNVEV (reference sequence). CDR3 length equals 13 residues. The sequence derives from a woman aged 40-49 years in good health and CMV-seropositive. Sequencing was performed on PBMCs. The J gene is TRBJ2-1, the V gene TRBV27; 7 nucleotides match TRBD1. CDR3 residues: CASRKGAINEQFF. The DNA of the CDR3 is TGTGCCAGCAGGAAGGGGGCGATCAATGAGCAGTTCTTC.